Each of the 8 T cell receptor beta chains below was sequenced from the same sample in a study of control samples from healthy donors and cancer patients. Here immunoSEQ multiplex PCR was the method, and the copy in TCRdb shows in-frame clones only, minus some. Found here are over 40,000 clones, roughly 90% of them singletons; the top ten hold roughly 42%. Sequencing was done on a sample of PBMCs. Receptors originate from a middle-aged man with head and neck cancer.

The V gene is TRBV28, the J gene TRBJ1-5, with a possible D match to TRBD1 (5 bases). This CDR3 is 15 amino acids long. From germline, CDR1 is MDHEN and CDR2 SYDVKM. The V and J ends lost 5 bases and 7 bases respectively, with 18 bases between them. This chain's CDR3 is CASSPQGVVGQPQHF. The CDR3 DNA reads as TGTGCCAGCAGTCCTCAAGGGGTTGTTGGCCAGCCCCAGCATTTT.

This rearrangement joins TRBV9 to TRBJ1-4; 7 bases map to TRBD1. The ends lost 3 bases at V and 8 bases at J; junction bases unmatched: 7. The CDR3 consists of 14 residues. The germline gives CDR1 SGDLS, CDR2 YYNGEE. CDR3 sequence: CASSAQLGGEKLFF. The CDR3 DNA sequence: TGTGCCAGCAGCGCCCAGTTAGGGGGCGAAAAACTGTTTTTT.

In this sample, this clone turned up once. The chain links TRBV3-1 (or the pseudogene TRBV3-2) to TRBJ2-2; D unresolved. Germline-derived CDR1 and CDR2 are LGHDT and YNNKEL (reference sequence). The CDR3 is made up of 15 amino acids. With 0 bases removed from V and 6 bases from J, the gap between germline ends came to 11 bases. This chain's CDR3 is CASSQEVLSAGELFF. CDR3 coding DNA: TGTGCCAGCAGCCAAGAAGTTCTGTCCGCCGGGGAGCTGTTTTTT.

DNA for the CDR3: TGCGCCAGCAGTCCGCATTTCGTGGGGGAGACCTCTTGGAATGAGCAGTTCTTC. The encoded protein is CASSPHFVGETSWNEQFF. The chain has TRBV10-2 and TRBJ2-1; the D call may be TRBD1 or TRBD2 (5 bases each). Germline V gene data show CDR1 as WSHSY and CDR2 as SAAADI. The CDR3 contains 18 residues. Trimming cost V 5 bases and J 7 bases, with 27 bases left between them.

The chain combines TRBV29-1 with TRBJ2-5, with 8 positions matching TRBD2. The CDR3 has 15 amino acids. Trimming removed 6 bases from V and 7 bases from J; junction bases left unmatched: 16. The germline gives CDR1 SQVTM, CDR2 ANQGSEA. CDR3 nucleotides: TGCAGCGTAGACGGGGGGGTTGTACTTGAGGGGACCCAGTACTTC. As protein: CSVDGGVVLEGTQYF.

The DNA for the CDR3 is TGTGCCAGCAGCGTAGAAGGATTCGAGCAGTACTTC. This translates into CASSVEGFEQYF. This chain joins TRBV9 and TRBJ2-7, with D unclear. The V end was cut by 0 bases, the J end by 6 bases, with 7 bases between. Germline V lookup: CDR1 SGDLS, CDR2 YYNGEE. CDR3 size: 12 residues.

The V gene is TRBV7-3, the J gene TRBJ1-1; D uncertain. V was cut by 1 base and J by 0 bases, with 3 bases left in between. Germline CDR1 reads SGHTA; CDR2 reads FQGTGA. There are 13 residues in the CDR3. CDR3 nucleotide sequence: TGTGCCAGCAGCTTAAGGATGAACACTGAAGCTTTCTTT. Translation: CASSLRMNTEAFF.

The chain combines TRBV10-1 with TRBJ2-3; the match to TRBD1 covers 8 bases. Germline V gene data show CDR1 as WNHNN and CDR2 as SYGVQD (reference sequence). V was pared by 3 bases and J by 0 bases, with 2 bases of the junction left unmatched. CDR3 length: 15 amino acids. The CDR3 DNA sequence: TGCGCCAGCAGTGAAGGGACAGGCAGCACAGATACGCAGTATTTT. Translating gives CASSEGTGSTDTQYF.